A single sample is the source of the 8 T cell receptor delta chains below, sequenced in a study of gamma-delta chains in newborns, infants, children. TCRdb fed the reads to CATT. Found here are around 12,000 delta-chain clones, around 3.5% of them singletons; the top ten hold around 8.6%. Source material: blood. The receptors stem from a child who was a newborn, infant or young child, either healthy, febrile or measles-vaccinated (not recorded which).

This clone was seen a few times. This sequence joins TRDV1 and TRDJ3, with a possible D match to TRDD3 (5 bases). Germline V gene sequence: CDR1 TSWWSYY, CDR2 QGS. The V and J ends lost 0 bases and 0 bases respectively, with 18 bases between them. The CDR3 contains 21 residues. The CDR3 spells CALGELPFRGTNSWDTRQMFF. The DNA of the CDR3 is TGTGCTCTTGGGGAACTGCCCTTTCGGGGAACTAACTCCTGGGACACCCGACAGATGTTTTTC.

This clone was counted between two and nine times. The V call is TRDV2, the J call TRDJ3, with D perhaps TRDD3 (5 bases). There are 18 residues in the CDR3. V was clipped by 1 base and J by 0 bases, with 12 bases between them. Germline-derived CDR1 and CDR2 are GEAIGNYY and EKD. The CDR3: CACDTGVPFSWDTRQMFF. In nucleotides, the CDR3 is TGTGCCTGTGACACTGGGGTTCCATTCTCCTGGGACACCCGACAGATGTTTTTC.

The J gene was identified as TRDJ1, and no V gene was called; TRDD3 is taken as the D call from the table, unchecked against the DNA. The CDR3 is 19 amino acids. The CDR3 DNA reads TGTGCTCTTGGGGAACTCCTACCCTGGGGCCGACCGTACACCGATAAACTCATCTTC. Translating it yields CALGELLPWGRPYTDKLIF.

The table lists this clone with a few counts. The J gene is TRDJ1, the V gene TRDV1; D is ambiguous. Trimming removed 5 bases from V and 0 bases from J, with 19 bases in between. Germline CDR1 and CDR2: TSWWSYY and QGS. The CDR3 length is 17 residues. The DNA of the CDR3 is TGTGCTCTTGGGTCCCGTGGACGATCCCTGTACACCGATAAACTCATCTTT. It translates to CALGSRGRSLYTDKLIF.

The chain is built from TRDV1 and TRDJ4, with 11 bases fitting TRDD3. Germline-derived CDR1 and CDR2 are TSWWSYY and QGS. The CDR3 is made up of 21 amino acids. The V and J ends lost 9 bases and 0 bases, in that order; junction bases with no gene match: 27. The CDR3: CALLRGPPFVMGDTRARPLIF. The CDR3 nucleotides are TGTGCTCTCCTCCGGGGCCCACCCTTTGTAATGGGGGATACGCGGGCCAGACCCCTGATCTTT.

This chain joins TRDV1 and TRDJ1, with TRDD3 as a possible D gene (6 bases). The CDR3 has 18 residues. Per germline, CDR1 TSWWSYY and CDR2 QGS. Deletions cut 7 bases from V and 0 bases from J, with 24 bases between. This chain's CDR3 is CALVCRNSGEIYTDKLIF. The CDR3 nucleotides read TGTGCTCTTGTCTGCCGAAACTCGGGGGAAATTTACACCGATAAACTCATCTTT.

Note on this clone: TCRdb lists the protein of a much larger clone for this DNA, which differs at residue 14, so this is likely a read error; the protein given here is translated from the DNA itself. V is TRDV2 and J is TRDJ1; 9 bases match TRDD3. Germline CDR1 GEAIGNYY, CDR2 EKD. This CDR3 region has 18 residues. J gave up 7 bases and V 1 base, and 18 bases lay outside the gene matches. The CDR3 loop is CACDTIPPHTGGSIKLIF. DNA for the CDR3: TGTGCCTGTGACACTATTCCACCGCATACTGGGGGAAGTATTAAACTCATCTTT.

Comment on this clone: The junction departs from the called germline gene at one end, perhaps through a read error. The same CDR3 can be traced to other DNA sequences in this sample. V is TRDV2 and J is TRDJ2, with 7 bases lining up with TRDD3. The germline gives CDR1 GEAIGNYY, CDR2 EKD. This CDR3 comprises 18 residues. The CDR3 loop is CACDTLGGGSTLTAQLFF. CDR3 in DNA: TGTGCCTGTGACACCCTGGGGGGGGGCTCCACTTTGACAGCGCAACTCTTCTTT.